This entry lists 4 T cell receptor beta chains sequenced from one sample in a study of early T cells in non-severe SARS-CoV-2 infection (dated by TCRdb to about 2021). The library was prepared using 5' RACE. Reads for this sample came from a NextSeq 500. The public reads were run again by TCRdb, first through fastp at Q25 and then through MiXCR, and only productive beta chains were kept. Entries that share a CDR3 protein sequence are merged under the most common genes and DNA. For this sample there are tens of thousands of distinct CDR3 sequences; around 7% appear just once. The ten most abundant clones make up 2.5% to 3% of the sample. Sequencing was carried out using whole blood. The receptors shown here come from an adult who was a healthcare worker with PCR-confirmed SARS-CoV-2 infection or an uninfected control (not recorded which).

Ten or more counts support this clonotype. The CDR3 nucleotides are TGTGCCAGCAGTGCTCGAGGGTCTAGCACAGATACGCAGTATTTT. It yields the protein CASSARGSSTDTQYF. The chain employs TRBV6-6 and TRBJ2-3; possible D gene TRBD2, 5 bases. Germline V gene sequence: CDR1 MNHNY, CDR2 SVGAGI (reference sequence). V was trimmed by 5 bases and J by 0 bases, leaving 12 bases between them. The CDR3 is 15 amino acids.

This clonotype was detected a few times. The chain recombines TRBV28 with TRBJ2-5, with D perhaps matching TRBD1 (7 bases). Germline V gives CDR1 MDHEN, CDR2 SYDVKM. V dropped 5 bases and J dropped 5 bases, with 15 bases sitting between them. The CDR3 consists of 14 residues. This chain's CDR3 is CASSPMTGRETQYF. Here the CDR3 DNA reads TGTGCCAGCAGTCCTATGACAGGGAGGGAGACCCAGTACTTC.

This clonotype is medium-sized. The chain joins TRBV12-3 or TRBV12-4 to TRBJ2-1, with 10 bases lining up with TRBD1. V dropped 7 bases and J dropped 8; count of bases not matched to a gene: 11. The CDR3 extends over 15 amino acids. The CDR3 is CASTSRQGAFHEQFF. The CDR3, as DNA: TGTGCCAGCACCTCAAGACAGGGGGCGTTTCATGAGCAGTTCTTC.

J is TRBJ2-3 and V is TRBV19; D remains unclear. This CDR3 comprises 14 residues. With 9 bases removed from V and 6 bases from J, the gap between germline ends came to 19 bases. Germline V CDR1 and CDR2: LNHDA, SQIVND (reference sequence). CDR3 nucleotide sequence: TGTGCCAGCAACCCCACTCGAGGTTCGGATACGCAGTATTTT. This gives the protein CASNPTRGSDTQYF.